These 31 T cell receptor beta chains came from one sample sequenced in a study of control samples from healthy donors and cancer patients. Produced via immunoSEQ multiplex PCR; TCRdb's table is partial and in-frame only. The repertoire includes approximately 94,000 clones, approximately 93% of them detected once, and 0.92% sits in the top ten. The sample consisted of blood. These receptors came from a woman aged 30 to 39 in good health.

The V and J genes are TRBV5-4 and TRBJ2-7; 7 nucleotides agree with TRBD2. V dropped 4 bases and J dropped 2; count of bases not matched to a gene: 9. The CDR3 contains 15 residues. The V gene's germline CDR1 is SGHNT and CDR2 YYREEE (reference sequence). The CDR3 is CASSEGGPGAYEQYF. CDR3 coding DNA: TGTGCCAGCAGCGAGGGAGGGCCTGGGGCCTACGAGCAGTACTTC. Supplemented by reference TRBV5-4 and TRBJ2-7, the full variable domain reads ETGVTQSPTHLIKTRGQQVTLRCSSQSGHNTVSWYQQALGQGPQFIFQYYREEENGRGNFPPRFSGLQFPNYSSELNVNALELDDSALYLCASSEGGPGAYEQYFGPGTRLTVT.

The rearrangement joins TRBV3-1 (or the pseudogene TRBV3-2) to TRBJ2-3; TRBD2 matches 16 bases. The CDR3 extends over 18 amino acids. V trimming: 2 bases; J trimming: 6 bases; junction bases outside the gene matches: 8. Germline lookup yields CDR1 LGHDT and CDR2 YNNKEL (reference sequence). The CDR3 nucleotides read TGTGCCAGCAGCCAACGGGGACTAGCGGGGGGGAAACCGGATACGCAGTATTTT. Translated, it gives CASSQRGLAGGKPDTQYF.

The chain combines TRBV5-1 with TRBJ1-2, with TRBD1 matching over 9 bases. Germline V gene lookup returns CDR1 SGHRS and CDR2 YFSETQ. J lost 3 bases, V lost 4 bases, and 4 bases had no gene match. CDR3 length: 14 residues. The CDR3 loop is CASSPTGGYYGYTF. CDR3 coding DNA: TGCGCCAGCAGCCCAACAGGGGGCTACTATGGCTACACCTTC. The full variable domain, with the rest looked up from reference TRBV5-1 and TRBJ1-2, is KAGVTQTPRYLIKTRGQQVTLSCSPISGHRSVSWYQQTPGQGLQFLFEYFSETQRNKGNFPGRFSGRQFSNSRSEMNVSTLELGDSALYLCASSPTGGYYGYTFGSGTRLTVV.

The chain has TRBV28 and TRBJ2-2, with D possibly TRBD2 on 6 matching bases. V was clipped by 1 base and J by 7 bases, with 16 bases between them. The CDR3 is 16 residues long. CDR1 MDHEN and CDR2 SYDVKM come from the germline V gene. The CDR3 is CASSLLGGIKLGELFF. The CDR3 DNA follows: TGTGCCAGCAGTTTATTGGGGGGAATCAAACTCGGGGAGCTGTTTTTT.

This chain uses TRBV5-4 with TRBJ2-5; perhaps D is TRBD1 or TRBD2 (5 bases each). Germline V lookup: CDR1 SGHNT, CDR2 YYREEE (reference sequence). CDR3 length: 15 amino acids. V was cut by 3 bases and J by 2 bases, with 14 bases left in between. CDR3 sequence reads: CASSSPGTPQETQYF. CDR3 nucleotide sequence: TGTGCCAGCAGCTCGCCCGGGACGCCACAAGAGACCCAGTACTTC.

In this sample, this clone turned up a few times. The rearrangement links TRBV28 to TRBJ2-4; no clear D gene. Germline loops: CDR1 MDHEN, CDR2 SYDVKM. The V and J ends lost 6 bases and 11 bases respectively, with 17 bases between them. This CDR3 is built from 13 residues. CDR3 region: CASSSPQLPVQYF. CDR3 nucleotide sequence: TGTGCCAGCAGCTCACCCCAACTTCCGGTTCAGTACTTC.

The chain has TRBV5-1 and TRBJ1-2; D not certain. This CDR3 is 14 amino acids long. V was pared by 4 bases and J by 6 bases, with 16 bases between. Germline V gene data show CDR1 as SGHRS and CDR2 as YFSETQ. In DNA, the CDR3 is TGCGCCAGCAGCCCCGGGGAGGGTCTGGATGGCTACACCTTC. Translation gives CASSPGEGLDGYTF.

This clone was seen repeatedly, ten times or more. The chain has TRBV7-9 and TRBJ2-7; 14 bases match TRBD2. The J segment lost 2 bases and the V segment lost 5 bases, leaving 5 bases of the junction unmatched. Germline V gives CDR1 SEHNR, CDR2 FQNEAQ (reference sequence). CDR3 size: 16 residues. In DNA form, the CDR3 reads TGTGCCAGCAGCGTGACTAGCGGGAGGGTCGCCTACGAGCAGTACTTC. Protein: CASSVTSGRVAYEQYF.

The genes are TRBV4-1 and TRBJ2-1; D possibly corresponds to TRBD1 (6 bases). In germline, CDR1 is MGHRA, CDR2 YSYEKL. V gave up 2 bases and J gave up 0 bases, with 14 bases separating them. The CDR3 consists of 17 residues. DNA of the CDR3: TGCGCCAGCAGCCAACCCGGGACATTTAGCTCCTACAATGAGCAGTTCTTC. Translation gives CASSQPGTFSSYNEQFF.

This sequence joins TRBV10-3 and TRBJ2-3, with 7 nucleotides matching TRBD2. Germline loops: CDR1 ENHRY, CDR2 SYGVKD. The J segment lost 3 bases and the V segment lost 7 bases, leaving 7 bases of the junction unmatched. The length of the CDR3 is 14 residues. The CDR3 nucleotides are TGTGCCATCAAGCGGGACGGGAGTACAGATACGCAGTATTTT. The encoded protein is CAIKRDGSTDTQYF.

The chain is built from TRBV2 and TRBJ1-1; D is undetermined. CDR1 and CDR2 from the germline V gene are SNHLY and FYNNEI. Between the trimmed V and J ends, which lost 8 bases and 0 bases, there was a span of 16 bases. The CDR3 spans 15 residues. The CDR3 spells CASERQDIMNTEAFF. DNA for the CDR3: TGTGCCAGCGAGAGGCAGGATATCATGAACACTGAAGCTTTCTTT.

The rearrangement joins TRBV5-4 to TRBJ2-7, with 14 positions matching TRBD2. Germline V lookup: CDR1 SGHNT, CDR2 YYREEE (reference sequence). The CDR3 contains 15 residues. V lost 4 bases, J lost 6 bases, and 6 bases stayed unmatched. The CDR3 region is CASSPGTSGGLEQYF. The CDR3 DNA sequence: TGTGCCAGCAGCCCTGGGACTAGCGGGGGTCTCGAGCAGTACTTC.

The chain employs TRBV11-2 and TRBJ2-4, with no clear D. The CDR3 contains 15 residues. V was clipped by 4 bases and J by 3 bases, with 13 bases between them. CDR1 and CDR2 (germline): SGHAT, FQNNGV. The CDR3 DNA is TGTGCCAGCAGCTCTTTACCCCTAGTCAAAAACATTCAGTACTTC. Translated: CASSSLPLVKNIQYF.

This chain joins TRBV27 and TRBJ1-5; no firm D call. This CDR3 region has 14 residues. V was cut by 6 bases and J by 0 bases, with 9 bases left in between. Germline V CDR1 and CDR2: MNHEY, SMNVEV (reference sequence). The CDR3 sequence is CASRTTYSNQPQHF. DNA of the CDR3: TGTGCCAGCAGGACAACCTATAGCAATCAGCCCCAGCATTTT.

The chain has TRBV7-9 and TRBJ1-6; D perhaps matches TRBD1 (6 bases). CDR3 size: 15 residues. The germline V and J ends were trimmed by 1 base and 8 bases, with 12 bases remaining between them. Germline-derived CDR1 and CDR2 are SEHNR and FQNEAQ (reference sequence). The CDR3 sequence is CASSLGGAGDSPLHF. The CDR3, as DNA: TGTGCCAGCAGCTTAGGGGGGGCAGGGGATTCACCCCTCCACTTT.

This chain joins TRBV30 and TRBJ2-3; no clear D. Trimming removed 0 bases at V and 4 bases at J, with 2 bases between. This CDR3 spans 11 amino acids. Germline CDR1 reads GTSNPN; CDR2 reads SVGIG (reference sequence). The DNA for the CDR3 is TGTGCCTGGAGTGTACCAGATACGCAGTATTTT. Amino acids: CAWSVPDTQYF.

The chain joins TRBV6-5 to TRBJ2-1, with D possibly matching TRBD1 (6 bases). V was clipped by 6 bases and J by 0 bases, with 12 bases between them. Germline CDR1 is MNHEY and CDR2 is SVGAGI. The CDR3 consists of 15 residues. The CDR3 spells CASSSTGSSYNEQFF. In DNA, the CDR3 is TGTGCCAGCAGCTCCACAGGGAGCTCCTACAATGAGCAGTTCTTC.

The chain couples TRBV18 to TRBJ1-2; no clear D gene. Germline loops: CDR1 KGHSH, CDR2 LQKENI. The ends were cut back, 6 bases at V and 2 bases at J, with 10 bases in the middle. The CDR3 consists of 13 residues. In DNA, the CDR3 is TGTGCCAGCTCGGCGGACGGGAACTATGGCTACACCTTC. It encodes CASSADGNYGYTF. Drawing the rest from reference TRBV18 and TRBJ1-2, the complete variable domain is NAGVMQNPRHLVRRRGQEARLRCSPMKGHSHVYWYRQLPEEGLKFMVYLQKENIIDESGMPKERFSAEFPKEGPSILRIQQVVRGDSAAYFCASSADGNYGYTFGSGTRLTVV.

CDR3 residues: CASSERANLPQDTQYF. The CDR3 coding sequence is TGTGCCAGCAGTGAAAGGGCTAACCTCCCCCAAGATACGCAGTATTTT. The chain recombines TRBV6-1 with TRBJ2-3, with D hard to call. The germline CDR1 and CDR2 sequences are MNHNS and SASEGT. The CDR3 is 16 amino acids. The V end lost 2 bases, the J end lost 5 bases, and 17 bases lay between the germline ends.

Notes on this clone: In the same sample, other DNA sequences code for this CDR3. The rearrangement joins TRBV5-6 to TRBJ2-2; 7 nucleotides agree with TRBD1. Germline CDR1 reads SGHDT; CDR2 reads YYEEEE. The ends lost 0 bases at V and 0 bases at J; junction bases unmatched: 8. The CDR3 has 18 residues. In DNA, the CDR3 is TGTGCCAGCAGCTTGGGGCCGGGGCAGGGGGCGAACACCGGGGAGCTGTTTTTT. It yields the protein CASSLGPGQGANTGELFF.

This clone has only one observation. The chain carries TRBV19 and TRBJ2-5; perhaps TRBD2 as D (5 bases). With 5 bases removed from V and 5 bases from J, the gap between germline ends came to 9 bases. The CDR3 consists of 12 residues. Per the germline V gene, CDR1 is LNHDA and CDR2 is SQIVND (reference sequence). The DNA for the CDR3 is TGTGCCAGTAGTTTCAGGAGGGAGACCCAGTACTTC. It codes for CASSFRRETQYF.

This sequence joins TRBV5-1 and TRBJ2-5, with a weak D call TRBD1 (5 bases). V was trimmed by 0 bases and J by 2 bases, leaving 5 bases between them. Germline CDR1 and CDR2: SGHRS and YFSETQ. The CDR3 has 13 amino acids. CDR3: CASSLGQQETQYF. The CDR3 nucleotides read TGCGCCAGCAGCTTGGGACAGCAAGAGACCCAGTACTTC. Looking up the rest from reference TRBV5-1 and TRBJ2-5 gives the full variable domain: KAGVTQTPRYLIKTRGQQVTLSCSPISGHRSVSWYQQTPGQGLQFLFEYFSETQRNKGNFPGRFSGRQFSNSRSEMNVSTLELGDSALYLCASSLGQQETQYFGPGTRLLVL.

The chain has TRBV3-1 (or the pseudogene TRBV3-2) and TRBJ1-1; 8 bases match TRBD1. Germline V gene sequence: CDR1 LGHDT, CDR2 YNNKEL (reference sequence). Trimming took 4 bases from V and 0 from J; bases not matched to a gene: 1. The CDR3 length is 14 residues. The CDR3: CASSRTGMNTEAFF. The CDR3, as DNA: TGTGCCAGCAGCCGGACAGGGATGAACACTGAAGCTTTCTTT.

The chain recombines TRBV5-8 with TRBJ1-5, with D maybe TRBD1 (6 bases). The germline gives CDR1 SGHTS, CDR2 YDEGEE. The V end was cut by 3 bases, the J end by 6 bases, with 13 bases between. The CDR3 covers 14 residues. DNA for the CDR3: TGTGCCAGCAGCTCCTACCGGGACACTCAGCCCCAGCATTTT. This gives the protein CASSSYRDTQPQHF. Full variable domain (outside the CDR3, taken from reference TRBV5-8 and TRBJ1-5): EAGVTQSPTHLIKTRGQQATLRCSPISGHTSVYWYQQALGLGLQFLLWYDEGEERNRGNFPPRFSGRQFPNYSSELNVNALELEDSALYLCASSSYRDTQPQHFGDGTRLSIL.

The V and J genes are TRBV19 and TRBJ1-5, with 10 positions matching TRBD1. Germline V CDR1 and CDR2: LNHDA, SQIVND (reference sequence). V shed 0 bases and J 3 bases; nucleotides not matched to a gene: 8. The CDR3 is made up of 18 amino acids. CDR3 in DNA: TGTGCCAGTAGTATAGAGATGGGACAGGGGATCAACAATCAGCCCCAGCATTTT. This codes for CASSIEMGQGINNQPQHF. Full variable domain (rest looked up from reference TRBV19 and TRBJ1-5): DGGITQSPKYLFRKEGQNVTLSCEQNLNHDAMYWYRQDPGQGLRLIYYSQIVNDFQKGDIAEGYSVSREKKESFPLTVTSAQKNPTAFYLCASSIEMGQGINNQPQHFGDGTRLSIL.

The rearrangement uses TRBV28 and TRBJ2-2; tentative D call: TRBD1 (6 bases). V lost 5 bases and J 2 bases, leaving 12 bases between the germline ends. CDR3 length: 15 amino acids. Germline CDR1 is MDHEN and CDR2 is SYDVKM. CDR3 sequence (DNA): TGTGCCAGCAGTCCGGGACACCTTAACACCGGGGAGCTGTTTTTT. Its translation is CASSPGHLNTGELFF.

The CDR3 loop is CASSFGTGSLPQHF. The CDR3 DNA follows: TGTGCCAGCAGCTTCGGGACAGGGTCCCTTCCCCAGCATTTT. This chain joins TRBV7-2 and TRBJ1-5; 9 bases are a match to TRBD1. Germline V CDR1 and CDR2: SGHTA, FQGNSA. The CDR3 length is 14 residues. J lost 10 bases, V lost 3 bases, and 7 bases had no gene match.

The rearrangement uses TRBV2 and TRBJ2-7, with TRBD2 matching 10 bases. Germline values: CDR1 SNHLY, CDR2 FYNNEI. Trimming removed 4 bases from V and 5 bases from J; junction bases left unmatched: 20. The CDR3 has 19 amino acids. The CDR3 sequence is CASSVERASGSFVGHEQYF. For the CDR3, the DNA is TGTGCCAGCAGTGTGGAACGGGCTAGCGGGAGTTTCGTTGGCCACGAGCAGTACTTC.

This chain joins TRBV4-1 and TRBJ1-5; D ambiguous. The CDR3 runs 13 residues. Looked up from germline, CDR1 is MGHRA and CDR2 is YSYEKL. Trimming cost V 1 base and J 1 base, with 2 bases left between them. CDR3 nucleotides: TGCGCCAGCAGCCAAGTCAGCAATCAGCCCCAGCATTTT. Translation: CASSQVSNQPQHF.

The chain recombines TRBV28 with TRBJ1-1; D may be TRBD1 (5 bases). Germline CDR1 MDHEN, CDR2 SYDVKM. V lost 7 bases to trimming and J lost 6 bases, with 21 bases between them. This CDR3 is built from 15 residues. The CDR3, as DNA: TGTGCCAGCAATTACGGGGGTTCGGGGAGGCCTGAAGCTTTCTTT. Its protein product is CASNYGGSGRPEAFF.

J is TRBJ1-5 and V is TRBV18; TRBD1 agrees at 9 bases. The CDR3 is 13 amino acids. With 3 bases clipped from V and 7 bases from J, the junction kept 1 base outside the gene matches. Germline CDR1 is KGHSH and CDR2 is LQKENI. CDR3: CASSPDRGQPQHF. The CDR3 bases are TGTGCCAGCTCACCTGACAGGGGGCAGCCCCAGCATTTT.